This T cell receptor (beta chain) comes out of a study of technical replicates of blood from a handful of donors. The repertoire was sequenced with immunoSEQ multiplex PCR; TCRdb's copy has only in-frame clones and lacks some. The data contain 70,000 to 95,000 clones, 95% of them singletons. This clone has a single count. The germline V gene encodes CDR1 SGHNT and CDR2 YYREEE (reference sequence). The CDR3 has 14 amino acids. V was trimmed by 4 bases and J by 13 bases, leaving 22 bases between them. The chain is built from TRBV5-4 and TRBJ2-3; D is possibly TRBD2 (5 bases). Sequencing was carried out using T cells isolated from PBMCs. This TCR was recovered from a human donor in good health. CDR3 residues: CASSLKLDITDEYF. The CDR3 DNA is TGTGCCAGCAGCCTCAAACTAGATATCACAGATGAGTATTTT.